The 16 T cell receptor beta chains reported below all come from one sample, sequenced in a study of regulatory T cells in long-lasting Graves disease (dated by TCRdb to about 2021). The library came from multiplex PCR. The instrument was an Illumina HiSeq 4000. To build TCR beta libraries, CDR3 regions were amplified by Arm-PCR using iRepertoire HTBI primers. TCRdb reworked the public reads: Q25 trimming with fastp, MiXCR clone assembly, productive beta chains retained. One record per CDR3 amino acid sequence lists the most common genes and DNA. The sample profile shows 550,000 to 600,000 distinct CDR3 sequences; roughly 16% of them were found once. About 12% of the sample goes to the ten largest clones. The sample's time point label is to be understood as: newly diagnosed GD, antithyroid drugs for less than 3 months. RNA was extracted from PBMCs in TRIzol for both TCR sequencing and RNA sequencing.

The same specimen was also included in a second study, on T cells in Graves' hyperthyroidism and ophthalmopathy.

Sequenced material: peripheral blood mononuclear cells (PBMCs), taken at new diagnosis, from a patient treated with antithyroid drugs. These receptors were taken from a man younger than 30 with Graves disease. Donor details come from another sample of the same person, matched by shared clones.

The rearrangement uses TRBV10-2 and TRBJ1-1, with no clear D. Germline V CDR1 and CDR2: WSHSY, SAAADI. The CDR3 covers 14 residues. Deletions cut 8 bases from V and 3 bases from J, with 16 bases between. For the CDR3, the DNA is TGCGCCAGCCGAGGACCGAAAGGGTACACTGAAGCTTTCTTT. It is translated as CASRGPKGYTEAFF.

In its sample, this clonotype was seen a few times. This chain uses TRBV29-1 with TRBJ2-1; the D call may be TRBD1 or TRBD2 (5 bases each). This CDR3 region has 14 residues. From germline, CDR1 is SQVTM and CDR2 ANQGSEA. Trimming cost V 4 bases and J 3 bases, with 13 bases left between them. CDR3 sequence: CSVGETEGYNEQFF. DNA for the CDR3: TGCAGCGTTGGGGAGACAGAAGGCTACAATGAGCAGTTCTTC.

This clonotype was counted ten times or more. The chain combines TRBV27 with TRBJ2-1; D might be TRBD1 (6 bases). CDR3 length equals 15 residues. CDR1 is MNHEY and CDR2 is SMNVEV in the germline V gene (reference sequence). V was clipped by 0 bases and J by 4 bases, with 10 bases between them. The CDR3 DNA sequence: TGTGCCAGCAGTTTATCGGGGGCACCATACAATGAGCAGTTCTTC. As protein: CASSLSGAPYNEQFF.

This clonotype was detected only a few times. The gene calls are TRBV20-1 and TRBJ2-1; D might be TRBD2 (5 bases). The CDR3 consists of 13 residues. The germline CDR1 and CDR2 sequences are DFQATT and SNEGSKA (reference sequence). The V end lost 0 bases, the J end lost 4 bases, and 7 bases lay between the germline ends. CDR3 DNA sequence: TGCAGTGCTAGAGATTCGGGATACAATGAGCAGTTCTTC. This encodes CSARDSGYNEQFF.

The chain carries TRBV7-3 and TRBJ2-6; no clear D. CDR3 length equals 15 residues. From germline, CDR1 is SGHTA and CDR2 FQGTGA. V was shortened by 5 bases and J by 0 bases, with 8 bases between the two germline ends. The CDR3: CASSPATSGANVLTF. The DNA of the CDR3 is TGTGCCAGCAGCCCGGCGACCTCTGGGGCCAACGTCCTGACTTTC.

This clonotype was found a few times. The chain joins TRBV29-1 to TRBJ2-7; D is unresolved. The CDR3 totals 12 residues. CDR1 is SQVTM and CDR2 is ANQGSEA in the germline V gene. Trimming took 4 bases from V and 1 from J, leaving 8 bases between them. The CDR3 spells CSVVVSSYEQYF. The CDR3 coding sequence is TGCAGCGTTGTAGTCAGTTCCTACGAGCAGTACTTC.

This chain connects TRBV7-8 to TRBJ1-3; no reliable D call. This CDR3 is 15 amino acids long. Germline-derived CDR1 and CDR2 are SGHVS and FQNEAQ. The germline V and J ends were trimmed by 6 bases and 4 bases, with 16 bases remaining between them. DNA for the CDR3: TGTGCCAGCAGTACCGGGTCTTCGAGGGGAAACACCATATATTTT. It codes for CASSTGSSRGNTIYF.

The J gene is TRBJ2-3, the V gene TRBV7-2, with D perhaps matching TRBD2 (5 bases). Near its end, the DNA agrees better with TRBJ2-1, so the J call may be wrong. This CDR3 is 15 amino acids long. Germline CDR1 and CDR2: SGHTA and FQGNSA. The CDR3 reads CASSAGIITSNEQFF. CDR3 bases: TGTGCCAGCAGCGCGGGTATAATCACTAGTAATGAGCAGTTCTTC.

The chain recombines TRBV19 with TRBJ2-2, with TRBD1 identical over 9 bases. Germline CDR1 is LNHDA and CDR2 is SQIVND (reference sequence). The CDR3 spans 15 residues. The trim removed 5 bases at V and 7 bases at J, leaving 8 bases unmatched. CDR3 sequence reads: CASSAGQGIGGELFF. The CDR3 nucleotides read TGTGCCAGTAGTGCCGGACAGGGGATTGGCGGGGAGCTGTTTTTT.

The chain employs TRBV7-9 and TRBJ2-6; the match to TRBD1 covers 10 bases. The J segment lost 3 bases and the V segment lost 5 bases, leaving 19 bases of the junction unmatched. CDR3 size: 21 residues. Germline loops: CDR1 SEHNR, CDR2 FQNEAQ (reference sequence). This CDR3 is CASSRLNFGDRGKRGANVLTF. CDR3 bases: TGTGCCAGCAGCCGGCTCAACTTTGGGGACAGGGGAAAACGTGGGGCCAACGTCCTGACTTTC.

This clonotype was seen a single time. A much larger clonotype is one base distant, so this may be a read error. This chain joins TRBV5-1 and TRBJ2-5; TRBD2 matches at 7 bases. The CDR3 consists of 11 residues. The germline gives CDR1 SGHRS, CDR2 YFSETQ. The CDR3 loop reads CASSESGIQCF. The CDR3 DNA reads TGCGCCAGCAGCGAAAGCGGGATCCAGTGCTTC.

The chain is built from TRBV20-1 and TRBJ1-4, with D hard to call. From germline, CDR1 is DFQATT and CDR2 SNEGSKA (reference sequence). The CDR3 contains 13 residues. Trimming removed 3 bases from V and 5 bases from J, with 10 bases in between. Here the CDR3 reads CSARRQQNEKLFF. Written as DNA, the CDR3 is TGCAGTGCTAGGAGGCAGCAAAATGAAAAACTGTTTTTT.

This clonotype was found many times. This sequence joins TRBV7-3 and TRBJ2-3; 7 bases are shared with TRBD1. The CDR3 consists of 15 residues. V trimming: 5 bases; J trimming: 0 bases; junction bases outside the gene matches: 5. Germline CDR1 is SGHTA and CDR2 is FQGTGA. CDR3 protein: CASSPGGPSTDTQYF. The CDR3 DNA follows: TGTGCCAGCAGCCCAGGGGGTCCTAGCACAGATACGCAGTATTTT.

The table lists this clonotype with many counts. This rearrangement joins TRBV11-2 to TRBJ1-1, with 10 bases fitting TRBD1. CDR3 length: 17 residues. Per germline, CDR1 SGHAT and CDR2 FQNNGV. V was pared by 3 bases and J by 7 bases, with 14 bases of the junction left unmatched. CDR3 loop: CASSFPRRQGATGEAFF. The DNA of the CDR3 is TGTGCCAGCAGCTTCCCCCGTAGACAGGGGGCGACAGGTGAAGCTTTCTTT. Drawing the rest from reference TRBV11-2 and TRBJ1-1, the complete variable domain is EAGVAQSPRYKIIEKRQSVAFWCNPISGHATLYWYQQILGQGPKLLIQFQNNGVVDDSQLPKDRFSAERLKGVDSTLKIQPAKLEDSAVYLCASSFPRRQGATGEAFFGQGTRLTVV.

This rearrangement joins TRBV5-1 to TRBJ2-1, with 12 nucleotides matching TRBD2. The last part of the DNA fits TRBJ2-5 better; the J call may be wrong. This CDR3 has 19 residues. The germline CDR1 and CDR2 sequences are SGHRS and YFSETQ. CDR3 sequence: CASSLPSGRAPPYQETQYF. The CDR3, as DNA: TGCGCCAGCAGCTTACCTAGCGGGAGGGCCCCTCCCTACCAAGAGACCCAGTACTTC.

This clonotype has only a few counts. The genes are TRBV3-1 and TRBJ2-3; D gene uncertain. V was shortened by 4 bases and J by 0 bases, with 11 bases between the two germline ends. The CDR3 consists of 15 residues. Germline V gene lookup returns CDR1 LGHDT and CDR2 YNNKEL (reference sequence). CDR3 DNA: TGTGCCAGCAGCCTGAGTCACCACAGCACAGATACGCAGTATTTT. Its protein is CASSLSHHSTDTQYF.